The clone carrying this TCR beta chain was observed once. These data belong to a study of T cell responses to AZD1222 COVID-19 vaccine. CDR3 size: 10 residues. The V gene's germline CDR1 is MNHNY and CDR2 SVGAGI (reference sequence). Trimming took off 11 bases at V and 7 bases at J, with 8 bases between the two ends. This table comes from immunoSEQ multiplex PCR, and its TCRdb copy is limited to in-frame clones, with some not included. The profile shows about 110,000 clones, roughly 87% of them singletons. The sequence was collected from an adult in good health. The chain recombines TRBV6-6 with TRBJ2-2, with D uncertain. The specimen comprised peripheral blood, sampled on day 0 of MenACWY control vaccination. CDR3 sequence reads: CAAGYGELFF. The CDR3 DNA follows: TGTGCCGCAGGTTACGGGGAGCTGTTTTTT.